The 28 T cell receptor beta chains listed next were all sequenced from one sample in a study of blood T cell repertoires in COVID-19. Clones were sequenced by immunoSEQ multiplex PCR, and TCRdb holds only the in-frame ones, with some missing. Of fewer than 250,000 clones listed, around three quarters are singletons. The sequenced sample was PBMCs or T cells enriched from blood (not recorded which). The receptors stem from a woman aged 45-65 years with acute COVID-19.

The rearrangement links TRBV19 to TRBJ1-1, with D possibly matching TRBD1 (5 bases). This CDR3 is built from 14 residues. V was pared by 9 bases and J by 4 bases, with 18 bases between. Per the germline V gene, CDR1 is LNHDA and CDR2 is SQIVND (reference sequence). CDR3 loop: CASLPGRGGTEAFF. The CDR3 coding sequence is TGTGCCAGCCTGCCGGGACGGGGAGGCACTGAAGCTTTCTTT.

This clone was observed a handful of times. The chain recombines TRBV9 with TRBJ1-4; D possibly corresponds to TRBD1 (5 bases). CDR1 is SGDLS and CDR2 is YYNGEE in the germline V gene. This CDR3 comprises 15 residues. With 2 bases removed from V and 3 bases from J, the gap between germline ends came to 11 bases. This CDR3 reads CASSVDSQANEKLFF. CDR3 DNA: TGTGCCAGCAGCGTCGACAGTCAAGCTAATGAAAAACTGTTTTTT.

This sequence joins TRBV9 and TRBJ2-1; 12 bases match TRBD2. Germline V lookup: CDR1 SGDLS, CDR2 YYNGEE. The CDR3 runs 15 residues. Losses at the gene ends were 0 bases for V and 7 bases for J; bases not matched to a gene: 2. In nucleotides, the CDR3 is TGTGCCAGCAGCGTAGTTCTAGCGGGGGGGAATGAGCAGTTCTTC. This gives the protein CASSVVLAGGNEQFF.

V is TRBV7-6 and J is TRBJ2-7, with 7 bases lining up with TRBD2. The CDR3 is 13 amino acids. Germline loops: CDR1 SGHVS, CDR2 FNYEAQ. V trimming: 2 bases; J trimming: 6 bases; junction bases outside the gene matches: 4. CDR3 DNA: TGTGCCAGCAGCTTATCTACGGGGGGCGAGCAGTACGTC. Protein sequence: CASSLSTGGEQYV.

In its sample, this clone was seen a few times. This chain links TRBV13 with TRBJ2-1; D gene ambiguous. Germline CDR1 reads PRHDT; CDR2 reads FYEKMQ (reference sequence). Trimming removed 3 bases from V and 9 bases from J, with 15 bases in between. This CDR3 has 14 amino acids. CDR3 coding DNA: TGTGCCAGCAGCTTCTCCGGATCTGCAGGTGAGCAGTTCTTC. Its translation is CASSFSGSAGEQFF.

V gene TRBV11-2 combines with J gene TRBJ1-1; D possibly corresponds to TRBD1 (5 bases). Germline assignment: CDR1 SGHAT and CDR2 FQNNGV. The ends were cut back, 1 base at V and 1 base at J, with 7 bases in the middle. The CDR3 runs 14 residues. The CDR3 bases are TGTGCCAGCAGCTTAGTGGGGCCGAACACTGAAGCTTTCTTT. Protein sequence: CASSLVGPNTEAFF.

The chain has TRBV10-3 and TRBJ1-2, with D maybe TRBD1 (5 bases). Germline values: CDR1 ENHRY, CDR2 SYGVKD. The CDR3 runs 14 residues. V was trimmed by 6 bases and J by 6 bases, leaving 17 bases between them. The CDR3 DNA reads as TGTGCCATCAGGGCGAAAGTCAGGGAAGATGGCTACACCTTC. Protein product: CAIRAKVREDGYTF.

The chain is built from TRBV28 and TRBJ2-7, with TRBD1 matching over 8 bases. V was clipped by 4 bases and J by 0 bases; unmatched bases: 5. Germline CDR1 MDHEN, CDR2 SYDVKM. This CDR3 has 15 amino acids. In DNA, the CDR3 is TGTGCCAGCAGTTCGACAGGGGCCAGCTCCTACGAGCAGTACGTC. This gives the protein CASSSTGASSYEQYV.

The chain recombines TRBV6-5 with TRBJ1-1, with TRBD1 identical over 8 bases. This CDR3 is built from 13 residues. J gave up 0 bases and V 10 bases, and 4 bases lay outside the gene matches. In germline, CDR1 is MNHEY, CDR2 SVGAGI. The CDR3 nucleotides are TGTGCCACCGACAGGGGATTGAACACTGAAGCTTTCTTT. Amino acid sequence: CATDRGLNTEAFF.

This clone was found once. Other DNA sequences in the sample encode the same CDR3. This sequence joins TRBV2 and TRBJ1-5, with D possibly TRBD1 on 6 matching bases. The CDR3 contains 15 residues. The V gene lost 4 bases and the J gene lost 0 bases, with 10 bases spanning the gap. The germline V gene has CDR1 SNHLY and CDR2 FYNNEI. This chain's CDR3 is CASSGTVYSNQPQHF. CDR3 sequence (DNA): TGTGCCAGCAGTGGGACAGTTTATAGCAATCAGCCCCAGCATTTT.

The chain couples TRBV29-1 to TRBJ2-1, with 11 bases that match TRBD2. The CDR3 spans 14 residues. From germline, CDR1 is SQVTM and CDR2 ANQGSEA. V was clipped by 1 base and J by 9 bases; unmatched bases: 5. Here the CDR3 DNA reads TGCAGCGTTGAAGGAGATAGCGGGAGGGTTGAGCAGTTCTTC. Its protein product is CSVEGDSGRVEQFF.

The chain uses TRBV3-1 (or the pseudogene TRBV3-2) and TRBJ1-1, with 8 bases identical to TRBD1. The CDR3 consists of 17 residues. The V segment lost 0 bases and the J segment 4 bases; nucleotides outside the gene matches: 10. Germline lookup yields CDR1 LGHDT and CDR2 YNNKEL (reference sequence). The CDR3 loop is CASSQDTPGTGPTEAFF. CDR3 DNA: TGTGCCAGCAGCCAAGATACCCCTGGGACAGGTCCCACTGAAGCTTTCTTT.

The V gene is TRBV6-6, the J gene TRBJ1-5; D perhaps matches TRBD1 (5 bases). CDR1 is MNHNY, CDR2 SVGAGI, per germline (reference sequence). CDR3 length: 15 residues. The V end lost 2 bases, the J end lost 6 bases, and 14 bases lay between the germline ends. As DNA, the CDR3 is TGTGCCAGCAGTTACATCCCAGGGAGGGCTCAGCCCCAGCATTTT. Encoded protein: CASSYIPGRAQPQHF.

V usage is TRBV24-1 and J usage is TRBJ2-2; 9 nucleotides align to TRBD2. Germline lookup yields CDR1 KGHDR and CDR2 SFDVKD. The ends lost 5 bases at V and 0 bases at J; junction bases unmatched: 15. CDR3 length equals 20 residues. CDR3 amino acids: CATSGRGGRHALANTGELFF. The CDR3 DNA sequence: TGTGCCACCAGTGGGCGGGGGGGGCGGCACGCACTTGCGAACACCGGGGAGCTGTTTTTT.

The chain couples TRBV10-2 to TRBJ1-4; 9 bases map to TRBD1. J was trimmed by 0 bases and V by 6 bases; bases with no gene match: 8. CDR1 WSHSY and CDR2 SAAADI come from the germline V gene. The CDR3 has 17 residues. Written as DNA, the CDR3 is TGCGCCAGCAGACCCACAGGGGGCAGAGCAACTAATGAAAAACTGTTTTTT. This encodes CASRPTGGRATNEKLFF.

J is TRBJ2-5 and V is TRBV19; the D gene is possibly TRBD1 (6 bases). The CDR3 spans 13 residues. V lost 10 bases and J lost 2, with 14 bases in between. Germline CDR1 and CDR2: LNHDA and SQIVND (reference sequence). This CDR3 is CATEGTQQETQYF. In nucleotides, the CDR3 is TGTGCCACCGAGGGGACACAACAAGAGACCCAGTACTTC.

The V gene is TRBV5-1, the J gene TRBJ2-2; 7 positions match TRBD2. The CDR3 extends over 12 amino acids. CDR1 and CDR2 from the germline V gene are SGHRS and YFSETQ. Germline trimming cut 4 bases from V and 6 bases from J; bases unmatched to any gene: 0. The CDR3 protein is CASSAGAGELFF. CDR3 coding DNA: TGCGCCAGCAGCGCGGGGGCCGGGGAGCTGTTTTTT. The whole variable domain, filled in from reference TRBV5-1 and TRBJ2-2, reads KAGVTQTPRYLIKTRGQQVTLSCSPISGHRSVSWYQQTPGQGLQFLFEYFSETQRNKGNFPGRFSGRQFSNSRSEMNVSTLELGDSALYLCASSAGAGELFFGEGSRLTVL.

V is TRBV12-5 and J is TRBJ2-2, with D perhaps matching TRBD2 (5 bases). V shed 9 bases and J shed 5 bases, with 16 bases lying between them. The germline V gene has CDR1 LGHNT and CDR2 FRNRAP. The CDR3 is made up of 14 amino acids. The CDR3 DNA is TGTGCTAGGATTCCGAAAGGCGGGACCGGGGAGCTGTTTTTT. Translating it yields CARIPKGGTGELFF.

This clone showed up just a few times. The V gene is TRBV4-1, the J gene TRBJ2-3; perhaps TRBD1 as D (6 bases). The CDR3 spans 15 residues. Germline V gene data show CDR1 as MGHRA and CDR2 as YSYEKL. Trimming took off 4 bases at V and 2 bases at J, with 13 bases between the two ends. CDR3 nucleotide sequence: TGCGCCAGCAGCCCGGGACAAGGAGACACAGATACGCAGTATTTT. As protein: CASSPGQGDTDTQYF.

V usage is TRBV5-1 and J usage is TRBJ1-1, with a tentative D call TRBD1 (5 bases). Trimming pared 7 bases from V and 3 bases from J, leaving 16 bases between. CDR3 size: 14 residues. Germline V gene data show CDR1 as SGHRS and CDR2 as YFSETQ. The CDR3 is CASFRGGTDTEAFF. The CDR3 DNA is TGCGCCAGCTTTCGGGGAGGGACGGACACTGAAGCTTTCTTT. The whole variable domain, remainder taken from reference TRBV5-1 and TRBJ1-1, is KAGVTQTPRYLIKTRGQQVTLSCSPISGHRSVSWYQQTPGQGLQFLFEYFSETQRNKGNFPGRFSGRQFSNSRSEMNVSTLELGDSALYLCASFRGGTDTEAFFGQGTRLTVV.

The chain uses TRBV6-5 and TRBJ1-5; D ambiguous. Per the germline V gene, CDR1 is MNHEY and CDR2 is SVGAGI. Trimming took off 2 bases at V and 6 bases at J, with 14 bases between the two ends. This CDR3 contains 15 residues. CDR3 residues: CASSYGAGSGQPQHF. CDR3 bases: TGTGCCAGCAGTTACGGTGCGGGGTCGGGTCAGCCCCAGCATTTT.

The rearrangement joins TRBV28 to TRBJ1-3; D not resolved. Germline V CDR1 and CDR2: MDHEN, SYDVKM. This CDR3 has 12 amino acids. V was pared by 2 bases and J by 4 bases, with 3 bases between. In DNA, the CDR3 is TGTGCCAGCAGTTTACGGGGAAACACCATATATTTT. It yields the protein CASSLRGNTIYF.

The CDR3 region is CASSHRGLAGTSDTQYF. The CDR3 bases are TGCGCCAGCAGCCACCGGGGGCTAGCGGGGACCTCAGATACGCAGTATTTT. This chain links TRBV5-1 with TRBJ2-3, with 9 positions matching TRBD2. The germline V gene encodes CDR1 SGHRS and CDR2 YFSETQ. V gave up 4 bases and J gave up 4 bases; unmatched junction bases: 13. The CDR3 length is 17 residues.

This rearrangement joins TRBV20-1 to TRBJ1-1; D gene ambiguous. The CDR3 contains 11 residues. Germline CDR1 and CDR2: DFQATT and SNEGSKA (reference sequence). V dropped 3 bases and J dropped 11 bases, with 13 bases sitting between them. This chain's CDR3 is CSASESIIAFF. CDR3 DNA sequence: TGCAGTGCTAGTGAGAGTATTATCGCTTTCTTT.

The chain uses TRBV13 and TRBJ1-6, with 8 bases aligning to TRBD1. Germline V gene data show CDR1 as PRHDT and CDR2 as FYEKMQ (reference sequence). V shed 5 bases, J shed 8 bases, and the junction held 11 bases outside the gene matches. This CDR3 contains 16 residues. CDR3 in amino acids: CASSVSPGGVYSPLHF. The CDR3 bases are TGTGCCAGCAGCGTATCCCCAGGGGGCGTTTATTCACCCCTCCACTTT.

This clone appeared once. The rearrangement uses TRBV7-2 and TRBJ1-1; TRBD1 might be the D (5 bases). The germline V gene encodes CDR1 SGHTA and CDR2 FQGNSA. The length of the CDR3 is 14 residues. V lost 5 bases and J lost 1, with 11 bases in between. The CDR3 protein is CASSLLDRNTEAFF. The CDR3 DNA follows: TGTGCCAGCAGCCTGCTCGACAGGAACACTGAAGCTTTCTTT.

The chain is built from TRBV19 and TRBJ1-2; D is possibly TRBD1 (6 bases). Trimming took 5 bases from V and 4 from J, leaving 11 bases between them. Germline V gene sequence: CDR1 LNHDA, CDR2 SQIVND (reference sequence). This CDR3 spans 13 amino acids. The CDR3 here is CASSSGHLYGYTF. The CDR3 region has the DNA TGTGCCAGTAGTTCGGGACACCTCTATGGCTACACCTTC.

This rearrangement joins TRBV9 to TRBJ1-6; D gene unclear. V was cut by 3 bases and J by 0 bases, with 4 bases left in between. The CDR3 consists of 14 residues. Germline CDR1 is SGDLS and CDR2 is YYNGEE. The CDR3 coding sequence is TGTGCCAGCAGCGAGAGCTCCTATAATTCACCCCTCCACTTT. Translation: CASSESSYNSPLHF.